The text below deals with one T cell receptor (beta chain). The target antigen is unknown. PCR was performed using 60 Vbeta and 13 Jbeta primers. Assay used: immunoSEQ multiplex PCR; TCRdb lists only in-frame clones, some missing. The table lists around 150,000 clones, more than 65% of them singletons. The ends were cut back, 5 bases at V and 9 bases at J, with 5 bases in the middle. Germline V gene sequence: CDR1 DFQATT, CDR2 SNEGSKA (reference sequence). This CDR3 contains 9 residues. The sample is drawn from a study of cytomegalovirus exposure and HLA in healthy donors. Findings of the study overall: TRBV6-2, TRBV6-3 and other indistinguishable V segments were excluded. Cytomegalovirus-associated status was assigned to approximately 160 TCR beta chains.

The sequence was collected from a woman between 50 and 59 years old in good health and CMV-seronegative. J is TRBJ2-1 and V is TRBV20-1; D unresolved. Material: PBMCs. The CDR3: CSAQVEQFF. The CDR3 region has the DNA TGCAGTGCTCAGGTTGAGCAGTTCTTC.